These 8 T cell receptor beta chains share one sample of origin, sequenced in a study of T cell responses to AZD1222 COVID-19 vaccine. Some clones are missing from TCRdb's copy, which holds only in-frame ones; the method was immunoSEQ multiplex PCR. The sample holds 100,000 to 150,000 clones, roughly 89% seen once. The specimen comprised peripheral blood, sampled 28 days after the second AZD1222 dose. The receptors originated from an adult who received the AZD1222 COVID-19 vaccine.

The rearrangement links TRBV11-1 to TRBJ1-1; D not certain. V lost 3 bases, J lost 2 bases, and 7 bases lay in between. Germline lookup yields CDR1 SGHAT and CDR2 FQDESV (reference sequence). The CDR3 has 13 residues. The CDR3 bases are TGTGCCAGCAGCTTGGGAGCCAACACTGAAGCTTTCTTT. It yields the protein CASSLGANTEAFF.

The CDR3 DNA reads as TGTGCCAGCAGCTTAGCGCGGTCAGGCCCTATCATCTATGGCTACACCTTC. This codes for CASSLARSGPIIYGYTF. The chain couples TRBV7-8 to TRBJ1-2, with unresolved D. Germline assignment: CDR1 SGHVS and CDR2 FQNEAQ. The CDR3 is made up of 17 amino acids. Trimming shortened V by 0 bases and J by 4 bases, and 18 bases separated the two germline ends. Variable domain in full (rest from reference TRBV7-8 and TRBJ1-2): GAGVSQSPRYKVAKRGQDVALRCDPISGHVSLFWYQQALGQGPEFLTYFQNEAQLDKSGLPSDRFFAERPEGSVSTLKIQRTQQEDSAVYLCASSLARSGPIIYGYTFGSGTRLTVV.

The CDR3 DNA reads TGTGCCAGCAGTGAAGGATCGTCCTGGAACGAGCAGTACTTC. This encodes CASSEGSSWNEQYF. This chain joins TRBV6-1 and TRBJ2-7; D is ambiguous. The CDR3 is 14 amino acids. Between the trimmed V and J ends, which lost 1 base and 5 bases, there was a span of 12 bases. The germline gives CDR1 MNHNS, CDR2 SASEGT.

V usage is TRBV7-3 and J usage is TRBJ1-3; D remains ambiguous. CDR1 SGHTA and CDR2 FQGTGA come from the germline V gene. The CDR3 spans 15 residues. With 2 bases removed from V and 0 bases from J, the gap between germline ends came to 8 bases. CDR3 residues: CASSLGSASGNTIYF. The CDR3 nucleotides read TGTGCCAGCAGCTTAGGGTCAGCCTCTGGAAACACCATATATTTT.

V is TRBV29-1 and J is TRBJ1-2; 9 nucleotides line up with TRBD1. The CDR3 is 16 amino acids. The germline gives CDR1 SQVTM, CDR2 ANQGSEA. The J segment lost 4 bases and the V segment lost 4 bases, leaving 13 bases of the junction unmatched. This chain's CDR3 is CSVAAGTGSGIYGYTF. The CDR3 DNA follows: TGCAGCGTTGCGGCCGGGACAGGGAGTGGGATCTATGGCTACACCTTC. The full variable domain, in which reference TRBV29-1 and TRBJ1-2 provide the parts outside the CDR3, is SAVISQKPSRDICQRGTSLTIQCQVDSQVTMMFWYRQQPGQSLTLIATANQGSEATYESGFVIDKFPISRPNLTFSTLTVSNMSPEDSSIYLCSVAAGTGSGIYGYTFGSGTRLTVV.

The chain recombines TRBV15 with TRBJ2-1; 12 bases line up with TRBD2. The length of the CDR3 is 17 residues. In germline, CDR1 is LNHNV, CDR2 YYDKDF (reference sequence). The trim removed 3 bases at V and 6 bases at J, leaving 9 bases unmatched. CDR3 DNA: TGTGCCACCAGCAGCCTATCTCTAGCGGGAGGGAGCAATGAGCAGTTCTTC. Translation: CATSSLSLAGGSNEQFF. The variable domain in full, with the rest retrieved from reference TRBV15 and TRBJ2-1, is DAMVIQNPRYQVTQFGKPVTLSCSQTLNHNVMYWYQQKSSQAPKLLFHYYDKDFNNEADTPDNFQSRRPNTSFCFLDIRSPGLGDTAMYLCATSSLSLAGGSNEQFFGPGTRLTVL.

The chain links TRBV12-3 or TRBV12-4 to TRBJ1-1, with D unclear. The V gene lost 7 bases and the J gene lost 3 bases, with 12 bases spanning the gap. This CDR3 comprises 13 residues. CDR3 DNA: TGTGCCAGCAAAGGAGAGAGTCACACTGAAGCTTTCTTT. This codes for CASKGESHTEAFF.

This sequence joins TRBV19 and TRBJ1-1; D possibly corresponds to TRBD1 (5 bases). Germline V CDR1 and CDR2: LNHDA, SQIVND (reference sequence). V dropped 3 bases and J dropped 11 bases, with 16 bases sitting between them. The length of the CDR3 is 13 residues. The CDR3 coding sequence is TGTGCCAGTAGTATCTCGGGACCCTCCGAGGCTTTCTTT. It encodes CASSISGPSEAFF.